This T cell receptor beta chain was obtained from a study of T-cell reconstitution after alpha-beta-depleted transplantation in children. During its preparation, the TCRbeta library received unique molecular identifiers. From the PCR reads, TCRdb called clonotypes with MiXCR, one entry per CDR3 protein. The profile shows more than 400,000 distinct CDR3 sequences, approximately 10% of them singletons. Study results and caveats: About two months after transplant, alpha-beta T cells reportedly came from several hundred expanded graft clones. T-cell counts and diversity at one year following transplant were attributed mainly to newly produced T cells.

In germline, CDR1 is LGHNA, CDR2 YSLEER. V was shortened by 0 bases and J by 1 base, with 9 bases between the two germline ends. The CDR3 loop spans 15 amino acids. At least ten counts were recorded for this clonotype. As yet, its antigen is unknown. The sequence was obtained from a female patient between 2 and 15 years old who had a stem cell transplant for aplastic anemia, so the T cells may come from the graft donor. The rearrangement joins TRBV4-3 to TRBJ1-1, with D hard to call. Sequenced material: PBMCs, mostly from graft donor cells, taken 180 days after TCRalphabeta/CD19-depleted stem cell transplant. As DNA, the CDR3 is TGCGCCAGCAGCCAAGACAGTTTTACGAACACTGAAGCTTTCTTT. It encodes CASSQDSFTNTEAFF.